The sequence of this TCR beta chain was determined in a study of blood T cell repertoires in COVID-19. Across the study: Both acute and convalescent COVID-19 samples were obtained from the United States, Italy and Spain. PBMCs, B-cell-depleted T cells, or T cells provided the cDNA or gDNA that made up the material.

The CDR3 length is 15 residues. Looked up from germline, CDR1 is SGDLS and CDR2 is YYNGEE. V shed 4 bases and J 8 bases; nucleotides not matched to a gene: 10. Source study methods: Estimation of nucleated cell counts was performed using reference gene primer amplification. The data were produced by immunoSEQ multiplex PCR, yet TCRdb's version contains in-frame clones alone and is incomplete. D and trimming were read from the DNA, whereas the V and J calls and clone size are those reported in that table. The sample comprises 65,000 to 85,000 clones, 88% of which are singletons, and approximately 19% rests with the top ten.

What was sequenced was peripheral blood. The rearrangement uses TRBV9 and TRBJ2-4, with 9 bases aligning to TRBD2. This TCR was recovered from a human donor in a cohort sampled during active COVID-19. CDR3 sequence reads: CASSPLGTSIDIQYF. The CDR3 DNA sequence: TGTGCCAGCAGCCCCCTCGGGACTAGCATAGACATTCAGTACTTC.